The 8 T cell receptor beta chains given below trace back to one sample, sequenced in a study of Tregs in tolerant kidney transplant recipients. Here immunoSEQ multiplex PCR was the method, and the copy in TCRdb shows in-frame clones only, minus some. This sample yields 240,000 or so clones, of which approximately 84% are seen a single time; about 0.58% belongs to the top ten. Sequencing was carried out using CD4+ T cells from blood. These receptors all come from a human donor in good health.

The rearrangement links TRBV14 to TRBJ1-1; D possibly corresponds to TRBD1 (5 bases). Trimming removed 1 base at V and 1 base at J, with 13 bases between. Germline V gene sequence: CDR1 SGHDN, CDR2 FVKESK. The CDR3 covers 16 residues. The CDR3 loop reads CASSQVSWGPNTEAFF. Here the CDR3 DNA reads TGTGCCAGCAGCCAAGTTAGTTGGGGACCGAACACTGAAGCTTTCTTT. The full variable domain, with the rest looked up from reference TRBV14 and TRBJ1-1, is EAGVTQFPSHSVIEKGQTVTLRCDPISGHDNLYWYRRVMGKEIKFLLHFVKESKQDESGMPNNRFLAERTGGTYSTLKVQPAELEDSGVYFCASSQVSWGPNTEAFFGQGTRLTVV.

This sequence joins TRBV18 and TRBJ1-1; TRBD1 might be the D (6 bases). Trimming left V 3 bases short and J 5 bases short, with 19 bases between. CDR1 KGHSH and CDR2 LQKENI come from the germline V gene. This CDR3 is 16 amino acids long. The CDR3 region is CASSPQGGVKGTEAFF. The DNA of the CDR3 is TGTGCCAGCTCACCTCAAGGGGGTGTAAAGGGGACTGAAGCTTTCTTT. The full variable domain, in which reference TRBV18 and TRBJ1-1 provide the parts outside the CDR3, is NAGVMQNPRHLVRRRGQEARLRCSPMKGHSHVYWYRQLPEEGLKFMVYLQKENIIDESGMPKERFSAEFPKEGPSILRIQQVVRGDSAAYFCASSPQGGVKGTEAFFGQGTRLTVV.

The chain recombines TRBV4-2 with TRBJ2-1; tentative D call: TRBD1 (5 bases). V lost 2 bases and J 0 bases, leaving 14 bases between the germline ends. Germline V lookup: CDR1 LGHNA, CDR2 YNFKEQ. CDR3 size: 17 residues. CDR3 protein: CASSQRVRGSSYNEQFF. CDR3 coding DNA: TGTGCCAGCAGCCAAAGGGTAAGGGGTAGCTCCTACAATGAGCAGTTCTTC.

This rearrangement joins TRBV30 to TRBJ2-2; D is uncertain. V lost 4 bases and J lost 0, with 9 bases in between. Germline-derived CDR1 and CDR2 are GTSNPN and SVGIG (reference sequence). The CDR3 is 14 amino acids. CDR3 loop: CAWKEGPNTGELFF. In nucleotides, the CDR3 is TGTGCCTGGAAGGAAGGTCCGAACACCGGGGAGCTGTTTTTT.

This sequence joins TRBV4-1 and TRBJ2-5, with D tentatively TRBD2 (6 bases). The V end was cut by 4 bases, the J end by 5 bases, with 20 bases between. Germline CDR1 and CDR2: MGHRA and YSYEKL. The CDR3 is 16 amino acids. The CDR3 DNA reads as TGCGCCAGCAGCCCAGAGGGACTCCTAGTCATGGAGACCCAGTACTTC. It codes for CASSPEGLLVMETQYF.

The V and J genes are TRBV9 and TRBJ2-7, with D perhaps TRBD2 (5 bases). V was shortened by 4 bases and J by 7 bases, with 12 bases between the two germline ends. The CDR3 covers 12 residues. The germline V gene encodes CDR1 SGDLS and CDR2 YYNGEE. CDR3 in DNA: TGTGCCAGCAGCCAAGTTCCGGGGGAGCAGTACTTC. Encoded protein: CASSQVPGEQYF.

This CDR3 reads CASSVGSGYEQYF. CDR3 nucleotide sequence: TGTGCCAGCAGTGTAGGTAGTGGGTACGAGCAGTACTTC. The chain links TRBV2 to TRBJ2-7; no firm D call. Germline CDR1 reads SNHLY; CDR2 reads FYNNEI. This CDR3 comprises 13 residues. The V end lost 4 bases, the J end lost 4 bases, and 11 bases lay between the germline ends.

The chain employs TRBV18 and TRBJ2-1, with unresolved D. There are 13 residues in the CDR3. V lost 4 bases, J lost 6 bases, and 10 bases lay in between. Germline V gene lookup returns CDR1 KGHSH and CDR2 LQKENI. The CDR3 bases are TGTGCCAGCTCACTCGGCCCCGCCAATGAGCAGTTCTTC. Its protein product is CASSLGPANEQFF.